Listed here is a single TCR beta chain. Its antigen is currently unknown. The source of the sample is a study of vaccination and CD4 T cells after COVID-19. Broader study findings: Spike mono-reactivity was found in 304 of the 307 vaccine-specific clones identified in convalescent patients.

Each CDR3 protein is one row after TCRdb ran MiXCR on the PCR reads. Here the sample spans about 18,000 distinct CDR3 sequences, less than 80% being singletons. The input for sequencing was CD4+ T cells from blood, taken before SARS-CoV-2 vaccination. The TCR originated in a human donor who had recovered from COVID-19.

In nucleotides, the CDR3 is TGTGCCAGCAGCTTCATACAGGGGACAGAGACCCAGTACTTC. Protein: CASSFIQGTETQYF. The genes are TRBV7-2 and TRBJ2-5, with TRBD1 matching over 7 bases. Germline CDR1 SGHTA, CDR2 FQGNSA. The V and J ends lost 3 bases and 4 bases, in that order; junction bases with no gene match: 5. The CDR3 spans 14 residues.